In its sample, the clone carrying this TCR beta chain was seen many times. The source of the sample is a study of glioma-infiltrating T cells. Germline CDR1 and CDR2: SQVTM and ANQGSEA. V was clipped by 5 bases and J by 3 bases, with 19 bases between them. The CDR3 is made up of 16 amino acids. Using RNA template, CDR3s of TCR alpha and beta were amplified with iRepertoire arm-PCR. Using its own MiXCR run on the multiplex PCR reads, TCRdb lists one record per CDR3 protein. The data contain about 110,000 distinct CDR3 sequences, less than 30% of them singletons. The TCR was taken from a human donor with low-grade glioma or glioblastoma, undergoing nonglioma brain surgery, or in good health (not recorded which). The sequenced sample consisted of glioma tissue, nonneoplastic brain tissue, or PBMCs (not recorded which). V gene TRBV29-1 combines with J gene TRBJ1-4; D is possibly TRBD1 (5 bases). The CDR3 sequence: CSVRGEPPFPNEKLFF. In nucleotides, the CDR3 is TGCAGCGTTAGAGGGGAACCACCCTTCCCTAATGAAAAACTGTTTTTT. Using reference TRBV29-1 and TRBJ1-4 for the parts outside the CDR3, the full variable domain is SAVISQKPSRDICQRGTSLTIQCQVDSQVTMMFWYRQQPGQSLTLIATANQGSEATYESGFVIDKFPISRPNLTFSTLTVSNMSPEDSSIYLCSVRGEPPFPNEKLFFGSGTQLSVL.